This TCR beta chain was identified in a study of blood T cell repertoires in COVID-19. Overall study: T cells, B-cell-depleted T cells, or PBMCs supplied cDNA or gDNA.

CDR1 is MNHEY and CDR2 is SMNVEV in the germline V gene (reference sequence). The CDR3 contains 12 residues. Trimming at V came to 8 bases and at J to 4 bases, leaving 2 bases not matched to a gene. In the source study's methods: Estimation of nucleated cell counts relied on the amplification of reference gene primers. Clones were read by immunoSEQ multiplex PCR, and TCRdb kept only the in-frame ones, dropping some. V, J and clone size are those of that table, while D and trimming were read from the DNA. Of more than 60,000 clones in the sample, approximately 92% were seen once. The sequence was collected from a human donor in a cohort sampled during active COVID-19. The rearrangement joins TRBV27 to TRBJ1-2, with TRBD1 matching 9 bases. The sequenced sample was peripheral blood. Here the CDR3 DNA reads TGTGCCAGCTCGACAGGGGGCTATGGCTACACCTTC. It encodes CASSTGGYGYTF.